The 10 T cell receptor beta chains below come from one sample, sequenced in a study of T cell repertoires in cytomegalovirus infection. From the reads, TCRdb called clonotypes with MiXCR, one entry per CDR3 protein. Of roughly 630,000 distinct CDR3 sequences listed, roughly a quarter were seen once; the top ten hold 6.5% to 10%. Material: CD8+ T cells from PBMCs. The receptors derive from a human donor in good health (CMV status not recorded). Some clones in this sample may be carry-over from other donors' samples.

The J gene is TRBJ1-1, the V gene TRBV6-6; 7 bases fit TRBD1. With 4 bases clipped from V and 11 bases from J, the junction kept 4 bases outside the gene matches. The germline V gene has CDR1 MNHNY and CDR2 SVGAGI (reference sequence). The CDR3 length is 11 residues. CDR3 sequence: CASSLQGQAFF. CDR3 coding DNA: TGTGCCAGCAGTTTACAGGGGCAGGCTTTCTTT.

The V gene is TRBV29-1, the J gene TRBJ2-3, with TRBD1 identical over 8 bases. V was clipped by 6 bases and J by 2 bases; unmatched bases: 10. Per the germline V gene, CDR1 is SQVTM and CDR2 is ANQGSEA. CDR3 size: 15 residues. CDR3 in DNA: TGCAGCGTCCAGGACAGGGCGAATCCCACAGATACGCAGTATTTT. Protein: CSVQDRANPTDTQYF.

This clonotype was seen a handful of times. The chain recombines TRBV12-3 or TRBV12-4 with TRBJ2-1; 11 nucleotides line up with TRBD2. J gave up 8 bases and V 3 bases, and 6 bases lay outside the gene matches. CDR3 length: 15 residues. The DNA for the CDR3 is TGTGCCAGCAGTTTTTCTAGCGGGGGGCCCTATGAGCAGTTCTTC. This codes for CASSFSSGGPYEQFF.

This clonotype was counted between two and nine times. The chain carries TRBV6-5 and TRBJ2-7; perhaps TRBD2 as D (6 bases). CDR3 size: 14 residues. CDR1 and CDR2 from the germline V gene are MNHEY and SVGAGI. The V end was cut by 7 bases, the J end by 1 base, with 14 bases between. The CDR3: CASNTGVRSYEQYF. The CDR3 coding sequence is TGTGCCAGCAATACGGGGGTCCGATCCTACGAGCAGTACTTC.

This clonotype was detected only a few times. The chain has TRBV6-1 and TRBJ2-1, with D maybe TRBD2 (6 bases). Germline CDR1 MNHNS, CDR2 SASEGT. This CDR3 has 14 amino acids. V shed 2 bases and J shed 5 bases, with 10 bases lying between them. This chain's CDR3 is CASSEWTTDNEQFF. Written as DNA, the CDR3 is TGTGCCAGCAGTGAATGGACTACGGACAATGAGCAGTTCTTC.

This clonotype was seen only a few times. V usage is TRBV6-1 and J usage is TRBJ2-1, with D perhaps matching TRBD2 (6 bases). CDR3 length equals 14 residues. The V gene lost 11 bases and the J gene lost 0 bases, with 14 bases spanning the gap. Germline V gene data show CDR1 as MNHNS and CDR2 as SASEGT. Here the CDR3 reads CAARGSSSYNEQFF. The CDR3 coding sequence is TGTGCCGCTCGGGGGTCCAGCTCCTACAATGAGCAGTTCTTC.

The CDR3 here is CASSQERSDPQHF. The CDR3 DNA follows: TGCGCCAGCAGCCAAGAGCGGAGCGACCCCCAGCATTTT. The chain uses TRBV4-1 and TRBJ1-5; no clear D. The CDR3 is 13 amino acids. Germline CDR1 and CDR2: MGHRA and YSYEKL. V was shortened by 0 bases and J by 10 bases, with 10 bases between the two germline ends.

This clonotype was recorded at least ten times. The chain uses TRBV12-3 or TRBV12-4 and TRBJ2-5, with a possible D match to TRBD2 (7 bases). V shed 3 bases and J shed 1 base, with 18 bases lying between them. The CDR3 is 17 amino acids. DNA of the CDR3: TGTGCCAGCAGTTTGGGGGGGGGCGCGGAATCCCAAGAGACCCAGTACTTC. Translating it yields CASSLGGGAESQETQYF.

Worth noting for this clonotype: This may stem from a read error, because a much larger clone lies one nucleotide away. The V and J genes are TRBV6-5 and TRBJ2-3, with TRBD1 as a possible D gene (5 bases). Germline V gene lookup returns CDR1 MNHEY and CDR2 SVGAGI. The ends were cut back, 1 base at V and 3 bases at J, with 14 bases in the middle. The length of the CDR3 is 16 residues. The CDR3, as DNA: TGTGCCAGCAGTTACTTTGAGTCAGGGAAGACAGATACGCAGTATTTT. It translates to CASSYFESGKTDTQYF.

At least ten counts were recorded for this clonotype. CDR3 DNA: TGTGCCACCAGTGATTTGCGCAGTAAAACCGGGGAGCTGTTTTTT. This gives the protein CATSDLRSKTGELFF. V and J are TRBV24-1 and TRBJ2-2; D remains ambiguous. The V gene lost 0 bases and the J gene lost 5 bases, with 9 bases spanning the gap. Germline-derived CDR1 and CDR2 are KGHDR and SFDVKD. This CDR3 contains 15 residues.